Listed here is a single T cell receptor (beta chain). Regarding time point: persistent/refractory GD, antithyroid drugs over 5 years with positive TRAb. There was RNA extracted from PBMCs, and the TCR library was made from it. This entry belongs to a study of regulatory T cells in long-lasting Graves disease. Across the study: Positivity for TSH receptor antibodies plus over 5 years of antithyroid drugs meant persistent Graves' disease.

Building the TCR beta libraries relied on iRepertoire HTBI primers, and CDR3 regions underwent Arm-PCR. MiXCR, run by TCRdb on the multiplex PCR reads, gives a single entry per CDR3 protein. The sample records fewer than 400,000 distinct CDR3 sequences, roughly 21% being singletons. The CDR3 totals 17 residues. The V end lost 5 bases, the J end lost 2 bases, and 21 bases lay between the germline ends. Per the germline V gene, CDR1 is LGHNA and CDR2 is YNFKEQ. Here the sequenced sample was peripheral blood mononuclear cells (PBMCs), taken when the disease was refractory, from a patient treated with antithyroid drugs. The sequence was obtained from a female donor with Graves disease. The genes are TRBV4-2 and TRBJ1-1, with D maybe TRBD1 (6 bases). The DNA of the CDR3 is TGTGCCAGCAGCAGGGGGGAAGGGGGGCCAGGAAACACTGAAGCTTTCTTT. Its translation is CASSRGEGGPGNTEAFF.